This record looks at one TCR beta chain sequence and its context. Its antigen is not identified. Profiled with immunoSEQ multiplex PCR; TCRdb holds only in-frame clones, not every one. The sample carries around 1.1 million clones, roughly 74% recorded once. These data belong to a study of shared clonotypes between healthy human individuals. On the study more broadly: Donors had three CD4 naive, three CD4 memory, two CD8 naive and one CD8 memory plate apiece.

Study conclusions and caveats: Clonotype sharing among donors, it was expected, would be affected by sequencing depth.

The CDR3 is 17 amino acids. The sequence was obtained from a man aged 18 to 30 in good health. Some clones in this sample may be carry-over from other donors' samples. V is TRBV12-2 and J is TRBJ2-5; TRBD1 was called by the table and not checked on the DNA. Matching the DNA end better, TRBJ2-7 makes the J call doubtful. TRBV12-2 is a pseudogene locus. Sequenced: memory CD4+ T cells from PBMCs. Subset here: CD45RA-negative fraction. The CDR3 DNA sequence: TGTGCAAGTCGCTTAGGGGGATTGACAGGGGATCTCTGCGAGCAGTACTTC. Translated, it gives CASRLGGLTGDLCEQYF.